The rows below give T cell receptor beta chains drawn from one sample of a study of molecular identifiers for immune sequencing clone quantification. A single record per CDR3 protein comes from TCRdb applying MiXCR to the PCR reads. The sample shows about 60,000 distinct CDR3 sequences, about 20% of them seen only once. The material sequenced was naive CD8+ T cells from blood, with Jurkat cell RNA spiked in. Every receptor here comes from a human donor in good health. Some libraries in this study had Jurkat cell RNA spiked in. Both conserved end residues are part of each CDR3. Each record gives: clone size, D gene, J gene, V gene, CDR3 protein, CDR3 DNA. A D gene is named only where the DNA matches it firmly. Some rows mark clone size as missing; the rest say once, few, many or name a class of expanded clone.

>many|.|TRBJ2-7|TRBV28
CASSPSSGASYEQYF
TGTGCCAGCAGTCCCTCCTCGGGGGCGTCCTACGAGCAGTACTTC
>many|.|TRBJ1-2|TRBV20-1
CSVPGPRAGGYTF
TGCAGTGTCCCCGGACCCCGGGCGGGAGGCTACACCTTC
>.|.|TRBJ2-1|TRBV27
CASSLDGSYNEQFF
TGTGCCAGCAGTTTGGACGGGAGTTACAATGAGCAGTTCTTC
>many|.|TRBJ2-5|TRBV13
CASSLGAPETQYF
TGTGCCAGCAGCTTAGGAGCCCCAGAGACCCAGTACTTC
>many|TRBD2|TRBJ2-3|TRBV12-3/TRBV12-4
CASSFLAGPTDTQYF
TGTGCCAGCAGTTTCTTAGCGGGACCCACAGATACGCAGTATTTT
>few|.|TRBJ2-2|TRBV25-1
CASSELGGGELFF
TGTGCCAGCAGTGAATTAGGGGGTGGGGAGCTGTTTTTT
>.|TRBD2|TRBJ2-5|TRBV4-2
CASSDLGLAGVWETQYF
TGTGCCAGCAGCGACCTGGGACTAGCGGGAGTGTGGGAGACCCAGTACTTC
>many|.|TRBJ2-5|TRBV5-6
CASSLSGRVGETQYF
TGTGCCAGCAGCTTGTCCGGTAGGGTCGGAGAGACCCAGTACTTC
>many|.|TRBJ1-1|TRBV25-1
CASGPLQDEAFF
TGTGCCAGCGGACCGCTACAGGATGAAGCTTTCTTT
>many|.|TRBJ2-3|TRBV11-3
CASSPGTMVITDTQYF
TGTGCCAGCAGCCCCGGTACCATGGTAATCACAGATACGCAGTATTTT
>many|.|TRBJ1-1|TRBV10-2
CASTEGGATEAFF
TGCGCCAGCACCGAAGGAGGGGCGACTGAAGCTTTCTTT
>.|.|TRBJ2-5|TRBV4-3
CASSQEGAAQETRYF
TGCGCCAGCAGCCAAGAAGGGGCAGCCCAAGAGACCCGGTACTTC
>.|.|TRBJ2-7|TRBV12-3/TRBV12-4
CASSPQIYPSSYEQYF
TGTGCCAGCAGTCCCCAGATTTACCCCAGCTCCTACGAGCAGTACTTC
>many|TRBD1|TRBJ1-1|TRBV25-1
CASRDRMNTEAFF
TGTGCCAGCAGGGACAGGATGAACACTGAAGCTTTCTTT
>many|.|TRBJ2-7|TRBV6-1
CASSEFLANGNEQYF
TGTGCCAGCAGTGAGTTCCTAGCGAATGGAAACGAGCAGTACTTC
>many|TRBD2|TRBJ2-5|TRBV4-1
CASSLLLAGGPGETQYF
TGCGCCAGCAGCCTATTACTAGCGGGAGGGCCGGGGGAGACCCAGTACTTC